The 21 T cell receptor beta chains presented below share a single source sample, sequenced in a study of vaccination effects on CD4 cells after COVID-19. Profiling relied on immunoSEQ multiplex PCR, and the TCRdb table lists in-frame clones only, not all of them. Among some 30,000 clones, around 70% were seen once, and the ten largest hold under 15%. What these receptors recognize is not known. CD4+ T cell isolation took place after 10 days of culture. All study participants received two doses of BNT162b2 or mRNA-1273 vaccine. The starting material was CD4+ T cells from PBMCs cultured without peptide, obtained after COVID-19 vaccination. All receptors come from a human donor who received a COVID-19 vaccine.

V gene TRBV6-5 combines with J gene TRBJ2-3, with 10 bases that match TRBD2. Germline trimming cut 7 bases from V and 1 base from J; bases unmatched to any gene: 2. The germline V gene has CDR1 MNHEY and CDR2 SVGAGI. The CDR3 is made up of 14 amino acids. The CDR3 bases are TGTGCCAGCATCAGCGGGGGGGGCACAGATACGCAGTATTTT. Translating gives CASISGGGTDTQYF.

The CDR3 bases are TGTGCCAGTAGTAGCGAGGCGCCGTACTATGGCTACACCTTC. It codes for CASSSEAPYYGYTF. The chain combines TRBV19 with TRBJ1-2; D is unresolved. With 4 bases removed from V and 3 bases from J, the gap between germline ends came to 12 bases. Germline-derived CDR1 and CDR2 are LNHDA and SQIVND (reference sequence). The CDR3 has 14 residues.

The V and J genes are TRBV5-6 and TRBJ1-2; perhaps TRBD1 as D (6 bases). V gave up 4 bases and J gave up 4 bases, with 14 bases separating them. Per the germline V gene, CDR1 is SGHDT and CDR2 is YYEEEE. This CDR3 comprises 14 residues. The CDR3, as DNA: TGTGCCAGCAGCCCCGTCAGGGGAACCTATGGCTACACCTTC. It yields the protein CASSPVRGTYGYTF.

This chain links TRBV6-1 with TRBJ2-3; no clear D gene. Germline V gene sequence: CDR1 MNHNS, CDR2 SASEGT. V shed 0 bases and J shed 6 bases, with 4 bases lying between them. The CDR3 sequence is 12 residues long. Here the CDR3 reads CASSEAGDTQYF. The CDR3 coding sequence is TGTGCCAGCAGTGAAGCGGGCGATACGCAGTATTTT.

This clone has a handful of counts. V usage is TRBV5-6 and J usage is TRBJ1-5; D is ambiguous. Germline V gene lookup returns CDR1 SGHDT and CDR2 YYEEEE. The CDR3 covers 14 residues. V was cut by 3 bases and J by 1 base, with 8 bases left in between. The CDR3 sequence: CASSSRRSNQPQHF. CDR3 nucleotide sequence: TGTGCCAGCAGCTCGAGGAGGAGCAATCAGCCCCAGCATTTT.

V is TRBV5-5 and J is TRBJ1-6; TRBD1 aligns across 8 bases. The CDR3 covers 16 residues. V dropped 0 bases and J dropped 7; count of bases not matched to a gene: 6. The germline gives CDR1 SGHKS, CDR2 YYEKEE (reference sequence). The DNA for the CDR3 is TGTGCCAGCAGCTTGGGGGGGACAGGCTCGAATTCACCCCTCCACTTT. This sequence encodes CASSLGGTGSNSPLHF.

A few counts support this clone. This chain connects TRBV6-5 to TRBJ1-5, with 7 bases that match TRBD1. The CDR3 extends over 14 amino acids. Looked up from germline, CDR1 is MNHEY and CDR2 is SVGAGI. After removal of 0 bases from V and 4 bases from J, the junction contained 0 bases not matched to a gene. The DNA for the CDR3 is TGTGCCAGCAGTTACTCCAGGGGGAATCAGCCCCAGCATTTT. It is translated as CASSYSRGNQPQHF.

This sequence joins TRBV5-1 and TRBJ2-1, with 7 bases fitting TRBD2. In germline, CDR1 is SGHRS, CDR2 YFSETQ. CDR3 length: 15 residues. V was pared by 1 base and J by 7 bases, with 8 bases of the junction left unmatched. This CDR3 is CASSLSLAAGNEQFF. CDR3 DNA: TGCGCCAGCAGCTTGTCGCTAGCGGCTGGAAATGAGCAGTTCTTC.

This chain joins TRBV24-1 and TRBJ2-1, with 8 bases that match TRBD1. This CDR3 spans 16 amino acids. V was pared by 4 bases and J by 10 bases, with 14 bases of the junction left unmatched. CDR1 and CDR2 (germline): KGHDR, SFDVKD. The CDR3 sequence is CATSDWTGSYPREQFF. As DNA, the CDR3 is TGTGCCACCAGTGACTGGACAGGGTCGTACCCCAGAGAGCAGTTCTTC.

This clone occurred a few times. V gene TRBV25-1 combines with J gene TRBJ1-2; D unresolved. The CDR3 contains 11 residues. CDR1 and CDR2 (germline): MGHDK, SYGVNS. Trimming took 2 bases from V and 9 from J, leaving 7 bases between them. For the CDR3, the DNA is TGTGCCAGCAGTGAAGGTATTAGCTACACCTTC. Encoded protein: CASSEGISYTF.

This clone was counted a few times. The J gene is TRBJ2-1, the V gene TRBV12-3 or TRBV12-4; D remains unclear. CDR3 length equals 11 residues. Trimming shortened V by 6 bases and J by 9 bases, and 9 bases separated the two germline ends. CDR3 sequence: CASSASREQFF. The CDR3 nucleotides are TGTGCCAGCAGCGCAAGTCGTGAGCAGTTCTTC.

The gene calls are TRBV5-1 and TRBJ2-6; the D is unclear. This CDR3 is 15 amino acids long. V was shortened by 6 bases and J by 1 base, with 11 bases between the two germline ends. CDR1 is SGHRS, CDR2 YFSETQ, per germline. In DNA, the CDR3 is TGCGCCAGCAATCCATCAGTTTCTGGGGCCAACGTCCTGACTTTC. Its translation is CASNPSVSGANVLTF.

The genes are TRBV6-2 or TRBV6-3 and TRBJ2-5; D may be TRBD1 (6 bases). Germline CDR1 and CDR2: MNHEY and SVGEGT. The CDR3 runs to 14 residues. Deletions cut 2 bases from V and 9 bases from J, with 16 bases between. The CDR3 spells CASSYPGTRRAQYF. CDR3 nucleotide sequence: TGTGCCAGCAGTTACCCGGGGACACGTCGGGCCCAGTACTTC.

The CDR3 DNA sequence: TGTGCCATCACCTCTCAGACAGGGACTGAAGCTTTCTTT. Its translation is CAITSQTGTEAFF. The rearrangement joins TRBV10-3 to TRBJ1-1, with 7 bases matching TRBD1. Germline values: CDR1 ENHRY, CDR2 SYGVKD. This CDR3 is 13 amino acids long. Trimming took 7 bases from V and 5 from J; bases not matched to a gene: 7.

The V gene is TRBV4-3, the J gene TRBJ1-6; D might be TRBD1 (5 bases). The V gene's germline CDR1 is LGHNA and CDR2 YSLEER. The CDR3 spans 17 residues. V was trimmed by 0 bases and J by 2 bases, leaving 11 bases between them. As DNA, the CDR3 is TGCGCCAGCAGCCAAGAACCCCAGGGCACCTATAATTCACCCCTCCACTTT. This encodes CASSQEPQGTYNSPLHF.

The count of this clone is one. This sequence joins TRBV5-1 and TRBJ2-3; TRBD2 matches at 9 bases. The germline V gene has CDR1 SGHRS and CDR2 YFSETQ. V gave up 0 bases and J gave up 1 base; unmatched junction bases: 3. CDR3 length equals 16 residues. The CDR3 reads CASSLDRTSGTDTQYF. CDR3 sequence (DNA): TGCGCCAGCAGCTTGGATAGGACTAGCGGCACAGATACGCAGTATTTT.

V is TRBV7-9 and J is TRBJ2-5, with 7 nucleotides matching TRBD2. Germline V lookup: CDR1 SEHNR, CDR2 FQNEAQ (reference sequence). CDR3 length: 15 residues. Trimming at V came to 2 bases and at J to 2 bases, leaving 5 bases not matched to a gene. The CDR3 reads CASSLTGLVQETQYF. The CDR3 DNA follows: TGTGCCAGCAGCTTAACCGGACTAGTACAAGAGACCCAGTACTTC.

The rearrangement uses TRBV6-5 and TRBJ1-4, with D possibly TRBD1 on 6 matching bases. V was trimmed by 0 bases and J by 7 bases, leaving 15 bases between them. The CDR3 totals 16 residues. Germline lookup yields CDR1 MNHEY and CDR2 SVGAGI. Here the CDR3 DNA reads TGTGCCAGCAGTTACTCCCCGCCCAGGGGAGGTGAAAAACTGTTTTTT. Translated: CASSYSPPRGGEKLFF.

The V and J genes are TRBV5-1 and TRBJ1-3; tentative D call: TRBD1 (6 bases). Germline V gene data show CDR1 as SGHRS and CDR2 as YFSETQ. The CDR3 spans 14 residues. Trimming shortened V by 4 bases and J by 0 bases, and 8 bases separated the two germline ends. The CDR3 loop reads CASSRTDSGNTIYF. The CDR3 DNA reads TGCGCCAGCAGCCGGACAGACTCTGGAAACACCATATATTTT.

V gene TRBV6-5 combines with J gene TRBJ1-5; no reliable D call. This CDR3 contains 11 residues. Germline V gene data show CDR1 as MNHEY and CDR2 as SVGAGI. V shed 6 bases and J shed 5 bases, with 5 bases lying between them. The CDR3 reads CASRVDQPQHF. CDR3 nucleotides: TGTGCCAGCAGGGTAGATCAGCCCCAGCATTTT.

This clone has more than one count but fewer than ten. For the CDR3, the DNA is TGCGCCAGCAGCCAAGAAGAAGGCACTGAAGCTTTCTTT. Protein sequence: CASSQEEGTEAFF. V and J are TRBV4-3 and TRBJ1-1, with D unresolved. The V end lost 0 bases, the J end lost 4 bases, and 6 bases lay between the germline ends. The germline CDR1 and CDR2 sequences are LGHNA and YSLEER. The CDR3 is 13 residues long.